Below are 22 T cell receptor beta chains sequenced from a single sample in a study of cytomegalovirus exposure and HLA in healthy donors. The PCR ran on 60 Vbeta and 13 Jbeta primers. The data were produced by immunoSEQ multiplex PCR, yet TCRdb's version contains in-frame clones alone and is incomplete. The sample yields 100,000 or so clones, around 74% seen once. The sequenced material came from PBMCs. These receptor sequences come from a man aged 30-40 years in good health and CMV-seropositive.

This chain uses TRBV18 with TRBJ1-2, with TRBD1 matching 11 bases. This CDR3 region has 16 residues. Germline CDR1 and CDR2: KGHSH and LQKENI. J lost 1 base, V lost 3 bases, and 4 bases had no gene match. The DNA for the CDR3 is TGTGCCAGCTCACCCGGGACAGGGGGATATAACTATGGCTACACCTTC. Translated: CASSPGTGGYNYGYTF. The whole variable domain, remainder taken from reference TRBV18 and TRBJ1-2, is NAGVMQNPRHLVRRRGQEARLRCSPMKGHSHVYWYRQLPEEGLKFMVYLQKENIIDESGMPKERFSAEFPKEGPSILRIQQVVRGDSAAYFCASSPGTGGYNYGYTFGSGTRLTVV.

The chain combines TRBV5-1 with TRBJ2-7, with a possible D match to TRBD2 (6 bases). Germline CDR1 reads SGHRS; CDR2 reads YFSETQ. The CDR3 sequence is 15 residues long. V shed 0 bases and J shed 3 bases, with 13 bases lying between them. CDR3 sequence reads: CASSLVIGTGYEQYF. In DNA form, the CDR3 reads TGCGCCAGCAGCTTGGTTATAGGGACTGGCTACGAGCAGTACTTC.

This clone came up a few times. One end of the junction fails to match germline, which may point to a read error. The J gene is TRBJ2-5, the V gene TRBV7-9; TRBD1 is a possible D gene (6 bases). The CDR3 runs 16 residues. The germline CDR1 and CDR2 sequences are SEHNR and FQNEAQ (reference sequence). The CDR3 region is CSSSLGPGQVKETQYF. The DNA for the CDR3 is TGTTCCAGCAGCTTAGGTCCGGGACAAGTGAAAGAGACCCAGTACTTC. Using reference TRBV7-9 and TRBJ2-5 for the parts outside the CDR3, the full variable domain is DTGVSQNPRHKITKRGQNVTFRCDPISEHNRLYWYRQTLGQGPEFLTYFQNEAQLEKSRLLSDRFSAERPKGSFSTLEIQRTEQGDSAMYLCSSSLGPGQVKETQYFGPGTRLLVL.

This clone was observed a handful of times. The J gene is TRBJ1-2, the V gene TRBV11-2, with 7 bases identical to TRBD1. CDR1 and CDR2 (germline): SGHAT, FQNNGV. V was pared by 5 bases and J by 0 bases, with 18 bases of the junction left unmatched. This CDR3 region has 19 residues. CDR3 in amino acids: CASSHSRQGEFGANYGYTF. The CDR3 DNA is TGTGCCAGCAGCCACTCCAGACAGGGTGAATTCGGGGCTAACTATGGCTACACCTTC.

Comment on this clone: A read error may account for a junction end that differs from germline. The chain couples TRBV7-3 to TRBJ2-3; 10 bases line up with TRBD2. The CDR3 contains 17 residues. Germline V gene sequence: CDR1 SGHTA, CDR2 FQGTGA. The CDR3 region has the DNA TGTTCCAGCAGCCCTAGCGGGGGACCAACTAGCACAGATACGCAGTATTTT. Its protein is CSSSPSGGPTSTDTQYF.

This chain links TRBV7-8 with TRBJ2-7; 7 bases match TRBD1. CDR3 size: 14 residues. V lost 2 bases to trimming and J lost 2 bases; unmatched junction nucleotides: 3. CDR1 and CDR2 from the germline V gene are SGHVS and FQNEAQ. DNA for the CDR3: TGTGCCAGCAGCTTAATCACAGGGGCCTACGAGCAGTACTTC. Translation: CASSLITGAYEQYF.

V gene TRBV6-1 combines with J gene TRBJ2-5; the D is unclear. The J call is uncertain, as TRBJ2-7 better fits the DNA end. In germline, CDR1 is MNHNS, CDR2 SASEGT. CDR3 length equals 11 residues. The DNA of the CDR3 is TGTGCCAGCAGTGCGCGGTACGAGCAGTACTTC. Translation: CASSARYEQYF.

This sequence joins TRBV19 and TRBJ2-3, with D unclear. The germline V gene has CDR1 LNHDA and CDR2 SQIVND (reference sequence). V was pared by 4 bases and J by 0 bases, with 8 bases between. This CDR3 comprises 14 residues. The CDR3 loop reads CASSKLASTDTQYF. The CDR3, as DNA: TGTGCCAGTAGTAAACTCGCTAGCACAGATACGCAGTATTTT.

This clone was recorded a few times. The chain carries TRBV15 and TRBJ1-1; TRBD1 might be the D (5 bases). The CDR3 length is 13 residues. Germline assignment: CDR1 LNHNV and CDR2 YYDKDF (reference sequence). The ends were cut back, 1 base at V and 7 bases at J, with 10 bases in the middle. CDR3 amino acids: CATSRVGRVEAFF. CDR3 DNA: TGTGCCACCAGCAGAGTGGGCAGGGTTGAAGCTTTCTTT.

The genes are TRBV5-4 and TRBJ1-6, with D unresolved. Trimming stripped 5 bases from V and 14 bases from J, with 20 bases between. The CDR3 is made up of 14 amino acids. Germline CDR1 and CDR2: SGHNT and YYREEE (reference sequence). CDR3 nucleotides: TGTGCCAGCAGTGAGACGGCGGGTAGTGTGACCCTCCACTTT. Protein sequence: CASSETAGSVTLHF.

This chain connects TRBV30 to TRBJ1-1; D remains ambiguous. Germline CDR1 and CDR2: GTSNPN and SVGIG (reference sequence). V lost 3 bases and J 6 bases, leaving 17 bases between the germline ends. The CDR3 is made up of 14 amino acids. CDR3 in amino acids: CAWRPPGRAPEAFF. The CDR3 region has the DNA TGTGCCTGGAGACCCCCCGGGAGAGCGCCTGAAGCTTTCTTT. The complete variable domain, with remaining parts taken from reference TRBV30 and TRBJ1-1, reads SQTIHQWPATLVQPVGSPLSLECTVEGTSNPNLYWYRQAAGRGLQLLFYSVGIGQISSEVPQNLSASRPQDRQFILSSKKLLLSDSGFYLCAWRPPGRAPEAFFGQGTRLTVV.

V is TRBV7-8 and J is TRBJ2-5; 7 nucleotides agree with TRBD2. The CDR3 length is 15 residues. Germline V lookup: CDR1 SGHVS, CDR2 FQNEAQ. The V and J ends lost 7 bases and 5 bases, in that order; junction bases with no gene match: 13. DNA for the CDR3: TGTGCCAGCAACCTCGGGAGCGGGGCGAGGGAGACCCAGTACTTC. This codes for CASNLGSGARETQYF.

The chain couples TRBV4-2 to TRBJ2-4, with D maybe TRBD1 (6 bases). The CDR3 loop spans 15 amino acids. Germline lookup yields CDR1 LGHNA and CDR2 YNFKEQ. The germline V and J ends were trimmed by 0 bases and 1 base, with 7 bases remaining between them. The CDR3 sequence: CASSQEDRAKNIQYF. The CDR3 DNA sequence: TGTGCCAGCAGCCAAGAAGACAGGGCCAAAAACATTCAGTACTTC.

This sequence joins TRBV10-3 and TRBJ2-7, with 8 bases that match TRBD1. Germline CDR1 reads ENHRY; CDR2 reads SYGVKD. The CDR3 is made up of 15 amino acids. V was pared by 0 bases and J by 6 bases, with 7 bases of the junction left unmatched. In DNA form, the CDR3 reads TGTGCCATCAGTGAGTCGGGACAGGCGATGGGCGAGCAGTACTTC. It codes for CAISESGQAMGEQYF.

J is TRBJ2-3 and V is TRBV19; a possible D gene is TRBD1 (6 bases). Germline assignment: CDR1 LNHDA and CDR2 SQIVND (reference sequence). Between the trimmed V and J ends, which lost 5 bases and 0 bases, there was a span of 18 bases. The CDR3 sequence is 17 residues long. DNA for the CDR3: TGTGCCAGTAGTTGGGGTGGGGGCCGGACGAGCACAGATACGCAGTATTTT. Translation gives CASSWGGGRTSTDTQYF.

This clone was counted between two and nine times. The CDR3, as DNA: TGTGCCAGCAGCTTAGGAGACAGGGACCATGAAAAACTGTTTTTT. It is translated as CASSLGDRDHEKLFF. This rearrangement joins TRBV11-2 to TRBJ1-4, with 7 nucleotides matching TRBD1. Per the germline V gene, CDR1 is SGHAT and CDR2 is FQNNGV. The V gene end was trimmed by 1 base and the J gene end by 6 bases; junction bases not matched to a gene: 5. This CDR3 contains 15 residues.

This sequence joins TRBV7-9 and TRBJ2-7; a possible D gene is TRBD1 (5 bases). The CDR3 sequence is 14 residues long. Germline V gene data show CDR1 as SEHNR and CDR2 as FQNEAQ (reference sequence). V was cut by 1 base and J by 6 bases, with 13 bases left in between. The CDR3 DNA is TGTGCCAGCAGCTTAGACTACAATAGGGGCGAGCAGTACTTC. Its protein is CASSLDYNRGEQYF.

This sequence joins TRBV6-6 and TRBJ2-7; unclear D gene. Between the trimmed V and J ends, which lost 2 bases and 1 base, there was a span of 15 bases. The germline gives CDR1 MNHNY, CDR2 SVGAGI (reference sequence). The CDR3 runs 16 residues. The CDR3 DNA follows: TGTGCCAGCAGTTACGGCGGCAAGGCACTATCCTACGAGCAGTACTTC. Its protein product is CASSYGGKALSYEQYF.

The chain has TRBV27 and TRBJ1-3; 8 positions match TRBD1. V dropped 6 bases and J dropped 5; count of bases not matched to a gene: 6. This CDR3 is 14 amino acids long. Germline CDR1 MNHEY, CDR2 SMNVEV (reference sequence). Here the CDR3 reads CASRPDRGRNTIYF. The CDR3 bases are TGTGCCAGCAGACCCGACAGGGGTAGAAACACCATATATTTT.

The chain couples TRBV4-1 to TRBJ2-1; weak D call: TRBD1 (5 bases). The V end was cut by 6 bases, the J end by 8 bases, with 17 bases between. The V gene's germline CDR1 is MGHRA and CDR2 YSYEKL. The CDR3 length is 14 residues. For the CDR3, the DNA is TGCGCCAGCAGAATTTGGTTCCAGGGCGATGAGCAGTTCTTC. Residues: CASRIWFQGDEQFF.

This clone has a handful of counts. V gene TRBV6-5 combines with J gene TRBJ2-5, with 9 bases aligning to TRBD1. Germline loops: CDR1 MNHEY, CDR2 SVGAGI. V dropped 2 bases and J dropped 11; count of bases not matched to a gene: 15. The CDR3 sequence is 16 residues long. The CDR3 is CASSYGSGPTGGLQYF. CDR3 sequence (DNA): TGTGCCAGCAGTTACGGTTCAGGACCTACAGGGGGCTTGCAGTACTTC.

The CDR3 reads CASSSTGQLMSQETQYF. The CDR3 DNA follows: TGCGCCAGCAGCAGTACGGGACAACTGATGAGCCAAGAGACCCAGTACTTC. J is TRBJ2-5 and V is TRBV4-3; tentatively, D is TRBD1 (6 bases). The germline CDR1 and CDR2 sequences are LGHNA and YSLEER. Trimming removed 5 bases at V and 1 base at J, with 20 bases between. This CDR3 has 17 amino acids.